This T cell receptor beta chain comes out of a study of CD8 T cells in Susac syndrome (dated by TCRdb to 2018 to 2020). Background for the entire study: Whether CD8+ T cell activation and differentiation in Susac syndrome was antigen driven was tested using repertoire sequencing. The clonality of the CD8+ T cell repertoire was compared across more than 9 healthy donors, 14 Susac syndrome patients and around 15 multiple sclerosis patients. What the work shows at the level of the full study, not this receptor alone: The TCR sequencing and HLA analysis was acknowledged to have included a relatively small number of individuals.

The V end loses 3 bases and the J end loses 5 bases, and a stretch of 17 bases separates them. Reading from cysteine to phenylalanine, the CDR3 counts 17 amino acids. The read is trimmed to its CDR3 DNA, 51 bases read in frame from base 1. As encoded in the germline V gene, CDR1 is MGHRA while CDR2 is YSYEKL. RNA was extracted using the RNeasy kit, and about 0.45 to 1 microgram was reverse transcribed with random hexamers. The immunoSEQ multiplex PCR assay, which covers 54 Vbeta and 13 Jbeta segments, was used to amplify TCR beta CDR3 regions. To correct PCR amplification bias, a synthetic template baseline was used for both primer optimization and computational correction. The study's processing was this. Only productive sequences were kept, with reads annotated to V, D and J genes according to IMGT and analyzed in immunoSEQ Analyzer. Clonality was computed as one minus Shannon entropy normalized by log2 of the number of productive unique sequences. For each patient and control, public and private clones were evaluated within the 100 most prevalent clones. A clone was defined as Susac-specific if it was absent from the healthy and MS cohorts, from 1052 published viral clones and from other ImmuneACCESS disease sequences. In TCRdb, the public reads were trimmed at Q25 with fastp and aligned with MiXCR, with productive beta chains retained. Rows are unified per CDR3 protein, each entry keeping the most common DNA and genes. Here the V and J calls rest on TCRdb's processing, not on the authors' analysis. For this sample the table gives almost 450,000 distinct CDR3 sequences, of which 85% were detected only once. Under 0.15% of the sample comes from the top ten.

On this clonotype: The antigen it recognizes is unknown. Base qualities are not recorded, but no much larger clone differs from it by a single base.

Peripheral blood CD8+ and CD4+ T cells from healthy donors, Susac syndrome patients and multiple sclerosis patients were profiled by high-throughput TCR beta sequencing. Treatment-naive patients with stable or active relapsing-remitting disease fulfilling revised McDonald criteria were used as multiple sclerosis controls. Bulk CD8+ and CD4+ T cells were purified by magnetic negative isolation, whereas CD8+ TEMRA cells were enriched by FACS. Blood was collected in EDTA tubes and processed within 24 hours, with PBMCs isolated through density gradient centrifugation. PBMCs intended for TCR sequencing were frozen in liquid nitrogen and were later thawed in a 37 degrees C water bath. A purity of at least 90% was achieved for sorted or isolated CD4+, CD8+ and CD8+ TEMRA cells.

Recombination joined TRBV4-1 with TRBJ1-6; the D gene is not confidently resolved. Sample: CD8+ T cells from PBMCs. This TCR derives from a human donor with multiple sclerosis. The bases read TGCGCCAGCAGCCACGTCCCGGGCTTACAAAATAATTCACCCCTCCACTTT. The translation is CASSHVPGLQNNSPLHF.